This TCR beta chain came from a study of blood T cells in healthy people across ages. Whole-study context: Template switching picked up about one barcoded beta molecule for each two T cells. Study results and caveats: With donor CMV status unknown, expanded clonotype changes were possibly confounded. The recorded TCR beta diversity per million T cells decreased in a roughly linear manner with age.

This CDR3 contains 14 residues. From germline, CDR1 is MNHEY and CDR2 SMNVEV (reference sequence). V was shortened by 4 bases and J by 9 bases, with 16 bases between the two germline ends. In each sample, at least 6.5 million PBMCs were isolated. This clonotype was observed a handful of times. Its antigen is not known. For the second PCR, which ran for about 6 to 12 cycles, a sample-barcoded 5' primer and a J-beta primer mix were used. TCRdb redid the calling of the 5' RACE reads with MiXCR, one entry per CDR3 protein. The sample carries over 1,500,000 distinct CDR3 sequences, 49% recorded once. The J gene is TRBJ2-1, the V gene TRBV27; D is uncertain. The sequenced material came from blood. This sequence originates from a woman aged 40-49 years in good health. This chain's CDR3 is CASSSGIGDPEQFF. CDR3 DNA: TGTGCCAGCAGTTCTGGCATAGGCGACCCTGAGCAGTTCTTC.